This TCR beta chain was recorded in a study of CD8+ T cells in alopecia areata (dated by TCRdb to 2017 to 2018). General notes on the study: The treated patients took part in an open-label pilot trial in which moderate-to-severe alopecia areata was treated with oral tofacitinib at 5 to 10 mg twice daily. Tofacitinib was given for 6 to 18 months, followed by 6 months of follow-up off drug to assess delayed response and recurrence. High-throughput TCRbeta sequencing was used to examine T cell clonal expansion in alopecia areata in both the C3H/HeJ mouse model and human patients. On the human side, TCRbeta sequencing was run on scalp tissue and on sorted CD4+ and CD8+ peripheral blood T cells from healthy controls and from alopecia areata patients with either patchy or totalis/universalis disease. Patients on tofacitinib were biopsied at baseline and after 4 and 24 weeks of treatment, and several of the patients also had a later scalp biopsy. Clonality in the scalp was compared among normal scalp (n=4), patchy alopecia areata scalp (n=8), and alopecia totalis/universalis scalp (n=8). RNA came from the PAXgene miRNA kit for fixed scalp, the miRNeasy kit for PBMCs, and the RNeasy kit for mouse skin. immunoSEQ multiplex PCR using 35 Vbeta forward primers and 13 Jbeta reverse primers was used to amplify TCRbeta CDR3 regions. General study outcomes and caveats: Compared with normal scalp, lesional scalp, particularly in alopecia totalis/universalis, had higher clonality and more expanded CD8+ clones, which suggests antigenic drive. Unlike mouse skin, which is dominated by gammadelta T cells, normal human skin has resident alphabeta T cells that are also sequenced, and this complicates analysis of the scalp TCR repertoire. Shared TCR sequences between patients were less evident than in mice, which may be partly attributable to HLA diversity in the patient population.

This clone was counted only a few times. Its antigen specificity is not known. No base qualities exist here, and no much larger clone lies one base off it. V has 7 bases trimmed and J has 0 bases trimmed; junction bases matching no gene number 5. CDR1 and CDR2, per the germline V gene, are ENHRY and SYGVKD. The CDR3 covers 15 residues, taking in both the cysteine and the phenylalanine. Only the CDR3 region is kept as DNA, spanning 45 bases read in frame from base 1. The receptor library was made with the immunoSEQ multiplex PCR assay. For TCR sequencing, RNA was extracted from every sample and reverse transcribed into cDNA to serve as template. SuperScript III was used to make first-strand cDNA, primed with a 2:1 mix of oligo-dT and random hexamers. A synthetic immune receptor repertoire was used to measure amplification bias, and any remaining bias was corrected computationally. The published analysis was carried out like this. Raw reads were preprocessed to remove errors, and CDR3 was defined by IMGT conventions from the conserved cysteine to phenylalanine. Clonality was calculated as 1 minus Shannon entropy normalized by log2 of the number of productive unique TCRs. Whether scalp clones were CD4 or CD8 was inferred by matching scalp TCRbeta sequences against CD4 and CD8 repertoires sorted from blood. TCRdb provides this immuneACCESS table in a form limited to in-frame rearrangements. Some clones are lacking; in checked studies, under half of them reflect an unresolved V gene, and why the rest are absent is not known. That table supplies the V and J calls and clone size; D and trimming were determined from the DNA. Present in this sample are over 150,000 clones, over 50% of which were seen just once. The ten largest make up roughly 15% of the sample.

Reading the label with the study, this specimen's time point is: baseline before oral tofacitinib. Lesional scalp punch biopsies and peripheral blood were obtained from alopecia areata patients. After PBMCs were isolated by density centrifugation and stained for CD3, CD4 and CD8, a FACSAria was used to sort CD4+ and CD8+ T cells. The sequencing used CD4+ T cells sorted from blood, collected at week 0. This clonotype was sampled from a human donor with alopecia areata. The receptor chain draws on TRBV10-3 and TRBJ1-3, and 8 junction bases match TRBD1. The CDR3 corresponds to CAIIPDRGSGNTIYF. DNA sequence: TGTGCCATCATCCCCGACAGGGGCTCTGGAAACACCATATATTTT.